The entry below describes one T cell receptor (beta chain). What this receptor recognizes is not known. Base qualities are not recorded, but no much larger clone differs from it by a single base. The record originates from a study of cytomegalovirus exposure and HLA in healthy donors (TCRdb year 2017). Study-wide context: An earlier analysis of several hundred of the donors reported 250 to 350 Gb of sequence data and more than 90 million unique TCR beta sequences from roughly 180 million T cells. A separate validation cohort of 90 to 150 different subjects was used in addition to the roughly 620-subject first cohort. The study used immunosequencing to profile the T cell repertoires of hundreds of subjects and linked those repertoires to cytomegalovirus serostatus. Every discovery cohort repertoire had been produced on one sequencing platform. A later analysis re-examined previously published TCR beta repertoires from roughly 650 donors and added high-resolution HLA genotyping to investigate patterns of TCR occurrence. The study aimed to test whether signatures of past pathogen exposure could be identified by cataloging public T cell receptors. Five DR-DQ haplotypes were handled as single units for association and clustering because linkage in the cohort was strong. Alongside the repertoire data, information on donor age, sex, ethnicity and CMV serostatus was compiled. To predict cytomegalovirus infection status, the study combined high-throughput TCR immunosequencing, statistical association of individual TCRs with disease status, and machine learning. The later analysis used no new phenotypic data to find candidate immune exposures, relying instead on TCR beta sequences and their occurrence across donors. Of the 300 to 450 genotyped donors, roughly 76% were placed in the genetic ancestry cluster associated with self-reported Caucasian donors. Among about 400 genotyped donors of the cohort, an average of approximately 220,000 unique TCR beta nucleotide sequences was sequenced per donor, of which 15% to 20% were non-productive. Roughly 300 gigabases of sequencing data and tens of millions of unique TCR sequences were included in an early release covering roughly 600 HLA-typed donors. Genome-wide SNP genotypes for about 55% of the roughly 670 donors were used in a later genetic analysis, which treated that subset as a discovery cohort. Class I and class II HLA loci were covered by the typing at four-digit resolution. To decide whether each TCR beta V gene segment behaved as functional or pseudogenic, an earlier analysis of some 600 of the donors relied on high-throughput TCR beta sequencing. Typing coverage varied by locus: roughly 629-630 donors for A, B, C, DRB1 and DQB1; roughly 560 for DQA1; around 570 for DPA1; approximately 490 for DPB1. Overall study outcomes, separate from this receptor: Specific HLA alleles were associated with 16,951 TCR beta sequences at a false discovery rate of 0.05 in a later analysis. Some 15 rarely observed V segments, including chromosome 9 orphons, were excluded from the earlier analysis of a few hundred of the donors because counts were too low. The authors suggested that the approach could potentially be extended to other disease states and immunological phenotypes. A later genetic analysis reported fewer N-insertions in productive TCRs among donors in an Asian-associated ancestry cluster than the roughly 690-donor mean. A few of the identified cytomegalovirus-associated TCR beta chains were confirmed in vitro to be specific for cytomegalovirus antigens. An earlier analysis of roughly 570 of the donors showed that most TCR beta V segments appeared in productive rearrangements either about 90% or about 30% of the time, which broadly matched IMGT annotations. Correlated functional status among segregating V segments might reflect linkage disequilibrium, but an unknown experimental factor could not be ruled out. In the study, 150 to 200 TCR beta chains were listed as associated with cytomegalovirus. A further reported finding was that TCR beta sequences accurately predicted the HLA-A and HLA-B alleles for most subjects in the first cohort. Assigning TCR associations to individual alleles was difficult when HLA alleles, especially DR and DQ, strongly co-occurred. Presence/absence analyses assumed roughly uniform sequencing depth across donors, an assumption that may not hold. Some IMGT-functional V segments, including TRBV6-2 and TRBV6-3, could not be distinguished by the 87-base-pair reads and were therefore excluded. An association between a missense DCLRE1C variant and V-gene and J-gene trimming of TCR beta chains was found in a later genetic analysis and replicated in an independent cohort. Cytomegalovirus status was reported to be diagnosed by the classifier with high specificity and sensitivity in both the original and validation cohorts. In a later analysis, several top co-occurrence clusters were reported to appear linked to parvovirus B19, influenza, CMV and Epstein-Barr virus. CMV serostatus was the only immune exposure information available for the cohort. In a later analysis, most CMV-associated TCR beta chains were found to appear HLA-restricted, with HLA associations seemingly driven largely by CMV exposure. In a later analysis, the rate of TCR association differed among HLA loci, with DRB1 alleles having the most associated TCRs and HLA-C alleles having the fewest. A cluster of highly shared sequence variants was judged likely to represent a technical artifact of the sequencing pipeline. In a later analysis, HLA-associated TCR beta chains were found to be more clonally expanded and to have lower generation probabilities than equally common non-associated chains. Because some donors lacked HLA typing at each locus, the association tests relied only on the typed subset. Across donors, most TCR sequences were observed very rarely, whereas some public TCRs were present in many individuals. Only TCR beta chains were sequenced in this cohort, and the absence of alpha or paired-chain data limited detectable features.

The library was generated by the immunoSEQ multiplex PCR assay. The multiplex PCR relied on a mix of 60 forward primers for TCR Vbeta segments and 13 reverse primers for TCR Jbeta segments. The CDR3 region of rearranged TCR beta genes was amplified from genomic DNA by a multiplex PCR assay. On the Illumina HiSeq System, the amplified TCR beta libraries were sequenced as 87-base-pair reads. The authors processed their data as follows. A later analysis counted about 76 million unique TCR beta chains across the 550 to 800 repertoires, and around 12 million of these chains were shared by at least two donors. To remove PCR and sequencing errors, raw reads were error-corrected and collapsed into unique sequences using a nearest-neighbor algorithm that merged closely related sequences. CDR3 sequences were aligned to IMGT reference sequences to assign V, D and J gene segments. For a sequence to be retained, a match of at least six nucleotides to both a V gene segment and a J gene segment was required. A rearrangement was called productive if the CDR3 had no stop codons and remained in frame with V and J, and every other rearrangement was called non-productive. CDR3 was defined according to IMGT convention as the region running from the second conserved V-encoded cysteine to the conserved J-encoded phenylalanine. The earlier analysis of 500 to 600 of the donors excluded sequences that lacked an unambiguous match to a single V gene segment. An earlier analysis of fewer than 750 of the donors classified V segments as functional when productive rearrangements were above 56.7% and as segregating when the standard deviation between donors was above 5%. A statistical classification framework was developed to diagnose cytomegalovirus status using the catalog of TCR beta chain sequences. V and J gene assignment, in a later analysis, came from comparing TCR nucleotide sequences with IMGT/GENE-DB human TR gene sequences. Using the TCRdist pipeline, a later analysis assigned CDR3 sequences along with most-parsimonious VDJ recombination scenarios. In a later analysis, each TCR beta chain was defined by its CDR3 amino acid sequence together with its V-gene family, and reads without a unique V-gene family were excluded. To address suspected cross-contamination and a sequencing artifact, a later analysis removed approximately 590 highly shared, low-generation-probability nucleotide sequences. In a later analysis, a clonal expansion index was calculated for each public chain from normalized within-repertoire ranks of inferred template counts. Generation probabilities in a later analysis came from a VDJ recombination model fitted to out-of-frame rearrangements, and those results were checked against IGoR. In a later analysis, TCR-TCR, TCR-HLA and TCR-CMV co-occurrence was scored with hypergeometric tests, and a repertoire-size bias correction was applied to TCR pairs. To estimate false discovery rates, a later analysis permuted the HLA or CMV assignments 20 times. In a later analysis, co-occurring TCRs were grouped using DBSCAN, with TCRdist sequence similarity added in when clustering inside HLA-allele-positive subsets. Repertoires with fewer than 30,000 or more than 120,000 public chains, plus five repertoires with anomalous nucleotide sharing, were excluded from co-occurrence clustering. The clones in this table, taken by TCRdb from immuneACCESS, are in-frame only. Not every clone is retained; where verified, under half of the shortfall comes from an unresolved V gene, and the cause of the rest is unknown. V and J calls and clone size come straight from that table; D and trimming were deduced from the DNA. This sample gives roughly 180,000 clones in total; 70% to 85% of them show up just once. Clones ranked in the top ten supply roughly 1.4% of the sample.

The germline V gene gives CDR1 as MDHEN and CDR2 as SYDVKM. From cysteine to phenylalanine, the CDR3 is 18 amino acids long. Just CDR3 DNA is preserved here, 54 bases in frame from base 1. V trim: 3 bases; J trim: 7 bases; unmatched bases: 17. The cohort comprised some 700 healthy bone marrow donors. At the time of sampling, every cohort member was nominally healthy, though immune exposures that went unrecorded were likely present. The donor was CMV seropositive and belonged to the group of about 290 seropositive cohort members. Every donor gave a peripheral blood sample, and the peripheral blood mononuclear cells from that sample were used for TCR beta sequencing. Genomic DNA was extracted from the blood cell samples with the Qiagen DNeasy Blood Extraction Kit.

The sequence came from a woman aged 25 to 39 in good health and CMV-seropositive. The chain employs TRBV28 and TRBJ1-1; a stretch of 10 junction bases matches TRBD1. Sequencing was carried out using PBMCs. Here the CDR3 is given as CASSLDQGTGTGEFEAFF. The DNA reads as follows: TGTGCCAGCAGTTTGGACCAAGGCACCGGGACAGGGGAGTTTGAAGCTTTCTTT.